These 18 T cell receptor beta chains originate from one sample sequenced in a study of T cell changes during pregnancy in multiple sclerosis. Generated by immunoSEQ multiplex PCR, the TCRdb table keeps only in-frame clones and is missing some. The data contain some 73,000 clones, roughly 92% of them singletons. The specimen was peripheral blood, collected in the third trimester of pregnancy. The receptors originated from a female donor in good health, enrolled as a control in a pregnancy study.

This chain uses TRBV28 with TRBJ1-1, with D perhaps matching TRBD1 (5 bases). Germline loops: CDR1 MDHEN, CDR2 SYDVKM. The CDR3 has 15 amino acids. V lost 6 bases and J lost 0, with 14 bases in between. The chain's CDR3 is CASSLPTALNTEAFF. CDR3 sequence (DNA): TGTGCCAGCAGCTTACCGACAGCCTTGAACACTGAAGCTTTCTTT.

This rearrangement joins TRBV27 to TRBJ1-4; 11 bases fit TRBD1. CDR1 and CDR2 from the germline V gene are MNHEY and SMNVEV (reference sequence). The CDR3 sequence is 15 residues long. After removal of 6 bases from V and 10 bases from J, the junction contained 10 bases not matched to a gene. The CDR3 DNA follows: TGTGCCAGCAGCCCGTCCGGGACAGGGGGAGTAAAACTGTTTTTT. Its translation: CASSPSGTGGVKLFF.

This clone was recorded only once. The V gene is TRBV6-1, the J gene TRBJ1-2; 8 bases map to TRBD1. V lost 6 bases and J lost 6; bases outside the gene matches: 6. The CDR3 runs to 13 residues. Germline V gene sequence: CDR1 MNHNS, CDR2 SASEGT. The CDR3 DNA reads TGTGCCAGCAGCGATAGGACAGGGCATGGCTACACCTTC. Translated: CASSDRTGHGYTF.

The chain joins TRBV28 to TRBJ1-2; no clear D gene. Germline loops: CDR1 MDHEN, CDR2 SYDVKM. CDR3 length: 14 amino acids. Trimming left V 5 bases short and J 1 base short, with 11 bases between. The CDR3 here is CASSDDGNNYGYTF. In DNA form, the CDR3 reads TGTGCCAGCAGTGACGACGGGAATAACTATGGCTACACCTTC.

Only one count was recorded for this clone. CDR3 sequence reads: CASSIEEAGNTIYF. DNA of the CDR3: TGTGCCAGCAGCATAGAAGAGGCTGGAAACACCATATATTTT. This chain links TRBV7-9 with TRBJ1-3; D call uncertain. The CDR3 totals 14 residues. The V and J ends lost 5 bases and 2 bases respectively, with 10 bases between them. Germline V CDR1 and CDR2: SEHNR, FQNEAQ (reference sequence).

V and J are TRBV4-3 and TRBJ2-1, with TRBD1 identical over 9 bases. V lost 0 bases to trimming and J lost 4 bases; unmatched junction nucleotides: 4. CDR1 LGHNA and CDR2 YSLEER come from the germline V gene. The CDR3 is 16 amino acids. CDR3 in amino acids: CASSQESTGGYNEQFF. The CDR3 bases are TGCGCCAGCAGCCAAGAATCGACAGGGGGATACAATGAGCAGTTCTTC.

The chain employs TRBV11-2 and TRBJ2-1, with 16 nucleotides matching TRBD2. Germline CDR1 is SGHAT and CDR2 is FQNNGV. The CDR3 is 18 residues long. After removal of 4 bases from V and 7 bases from J, the junction contained 10 bases not matched to a gene. CDR3 protein: CASSSAGTSGGAWNEQFF. CDR3 sequence (DNA): TGTGCCAGCAGCTCAGCCGGGACTAGCGGGGGGGCCTGGAATGAGCAGTTCTTC.

In this sample, this clone turned up once. The V gene is TRBV4-2, the J gene TRBJ2-3; 7 bases align to TRBD2. This CDR3 region has 17 residues. V shed 3 bases, J shed 0 bases, and the junction held 9 bases outside the gene matches. The germline V gene has CDR1 LGHNA and CDR2 YNFKEQ. The CDR3 DNA follows: TGTGCCAGCAGCCAGGGGGGGTCTCAATCTAGCACAGATACGCAGTATTTT. This translates into CASSQGGSQSSTDTQYF.

This clone was detected only once. The rearrangement uses TRBV5-1 and TRBJ1-2, with D hard to call. Germline CDR1 reads SGHRS; CDR2 reads YFSETQ. CDR3 length equals 14 residues. V lost 0 bases and J 6 bases, leaving 12 bases between the germline ends. The CDR3 sequence is CASSLVSSENGYTF. The CDR3 nucleotides are TGCGCCAGCAGCTTGGTTTCTTCGGAGAATGGCTACACCTTC.

This chain connects TRBV15 to TRBJ1-4; 9 nucleotides align to TRBD1. The V segment lost 5 bases and the J segment 7 bases; nucleotides outside the gene matches: 8. CDR1 is LNHNV and CDR2 is YYDKDF in the germline V gene (reference sequence). This CDR3 is 15 amino acids long. DNA of the CDR3: TGTGCCACCAGCGGGACCGGGACAGGGAGTGAAAAACTGTTTTTT. This sequence encodes CATSGTGTGSEKLFF.

CDR3 coding DNA: TGTGCCAGCAGTTCGACGAGGACTATCTACAATGAGCAGTTCTTC. Residues: CASSSTRTIYNEQFF. The V call is TRBV27, the J call TRBJ2-1, with a possible D match to TRBD2 (6 bases). The V gene lost 4 bases and the J gene lost 3 bases, with 13 bases spanning the gap. The CDR3 runs 15 residues. Germline V lookup: CDR1 MNHEY, CDR2 SMNVEV (reference sequence).

In nucleotides, the CDR3 is TGTGCCAGTAGGGAGGACAGTCCTACGGACACCGGGGAGCTGTTTTTT. Translation gives CASREDSPTDTGELFF. The V gene is TRBV19, the J gene TRBJ2-2, with D possibly matching TRBD1 (6 bases). The CDR3 spans 16 residues. V was clipped by 6 bases and J by 3 bases, with 17 bases between them. CDR1 LNHDA and CDR2 SQIVND come from the germline V gene (reference sequence).

This chain joins TRBV5-4 and TRBJ2-5; D is ambiguous. The CDR3 sequence is 14 residues long. Per germline, CDR1 SGHNT and CDR2 YYREEE (reference sequence). The ends were cut back, 4 bases at V and 1 base at J, with 11 bases in the middle. The CDR3 loop is CASSRVPVQETQYF. The DNA of the CDR3 is TGTGCCAGCAGCCGGGTCCCCGTCCAAGAGACCCAGTACTTC. Supplemented by reference TRBV5-4 and TRBJ2-5, the full variable domain reads ETGVTQSPTHLIKTRGQQVTLRCSSQSGHNTVSWYQQALGQGPQFIFQYYREEENGRGNFPPRFSGLQFPNYSSELNVNALELDDSALYLCASSRVPVQETQYFGPGTRLLVL.

This sequence joins TRBV18 and TRBJ2-1; D possibly corresponds to TRBD2 (5 bases). CDR3 size: 17 residues. Per the germline V gene, CDR1 is KGHSH and CDR2 is LQKENI. The ends were cut back, 0 bases at V and 3 bases at J, with 15 bases in the middle. The CDR3 spells CASSPPPGLTSYNEQFF. Here the CDR3 DNA reads TGTGCCAGCTCACCACCTCCAGGCCTAACTAGCTACAATGAGCAGTTCTTC.

The rearrangement joins TRBV5-6 to TRBJ2-7; 10 bases align to TRBD2. The ends lost 4 bases at V and 2 bases at J; junction bases unmatched: 6. Germline assignment: CDR1 SGHDT and CDR2 YYEEEE. The CDR3 loop spans 15 amino acids. The CDR3 nucleotides are TGTGCCAGCAGCCCGGGACTAGCGCCCACCTACGAGCAGTACTTC. It codes for CASSPGLAPTYEQYF.

V is TRBV5-1 and J is TRBJ1-6, with TRBD1 matching over 8 bases. J was trimmed by 7 bases and V by 0 bases; bases with no gene match: 6. The germline gives CDR1 SGHRS, CDR2 YFSETQ. The CDR3 totals 16 residues. CDR3 protein: CASSLVGQGRNSPLHF. CDR3 bases: TGCGCCAGCAGCTTGGTCGGACAGGGTCGGAATTCACCCCTCCACTTT.

This rearrangement joins TRBV5-1 to TRBJ2-5; 8 bases agree with TRBD2. Losses at the gene ends were 2 bases for V and 5 bases for J; bases not matched to a gene: 8. Germline CDR1 reads SGHRS; CDR2 reads YFSETQ. The CDR3 runs to 15 residues. The CDR3 DNA reads TGCGCCAGCAGCTTAGGAACGGGGGGGCCGGAGACCCAGTACTTC. Amino acids: CASSLGTGGPETQYF.

V is TRBV9 and J is TRBJ2-1; TRBD2 agrees at 7 bases. Germline loops: CDR1 SGDLS, CDR2 YYNGEE. V shed 3 bases and J 4 bases; nucleotides not matched to a gene: 10. This CDR3 region has 16 residues. The CDR3 coding sequence is TGTGCCAGCAGCGCGGCGACTAGCCTCTCGTACAATGAGCAGTTCTTC. As protein: CASSAATSLSYNEQFF.